Shown below are 19 T cell receptor beta chains from a single sample sequenced in a study of T-cell reconstitution after alpha-beta-depleted transplantation in children. Unique molecular identifiers were incorporated when the TCRbeta library was constructed. From the PCR reads, TCRdb called clonotypes with MiXCR, one entry per CDR3 protein. The repertoire holds approximately 300,000 distinct CDR3 sequences, with under 14% as singletons. Here the sequenced sample was peripheral blood, taken 180 days after TCRalphabeta/CD19-depleted stem cell transplant. These receptors were taken from a male patient between 2 and 15 years old who had a stem cell transplant for chronic granulomatous disease, so the T cells may come from the graft donor.

This clonotype was counted a few times. This chain uses TRBV28 with TRBJ2-1; 8 bases are a match to TRBD2. This CDR3 has 13 amino acids. Per germline, CDR1 MDHEN and CDR2 SYDVKM. Losses at the gene ends were 7 bases for V and 6 bases for J; bases not matched to a gene: 5. This chain's CDR3 is CASILAGGNEQFF. CDR3 nucleotides: TGTGCCAGCATTCTTGCGGGAGGCAATGAGCAGTTCTTC.

Notes on this clonotype: One end of the junction is discordant with germline, which a read error may explain. The rearrangement joins TRBV5-1 to TRBJ2-1; a weak D match, TRBD2 (6 bases). Per the germline V gene, CDR1 is SGHRS and CDR2 is YFSETQ. The length of the CDR3 is 11 residues. This CDR3 reads CAGSLGGEQFF. As DNA, the CDR3 is TGCGCCGGCAGCTTGGGGGGTGAGCAGTTCTTC.

This clonotype was counted at least ten times. The chain joins TRBV12-3 or TRBV12-4 to TRBJ2-3; D is uncertain. The germline V and J ends were trimmed by 6 bases and 2 bases, with 6 bases remaining between them. This CDR3 region has 12 residues. CDR3 amino acids: CASRGYTDTQYF. As DNA, the CDR3 is TGTGCCAGCAGGGGCTACACAGATACGCAGTATTTT.

This clonotype was counted only a few times. The CDR3 DNA sequence: TGTGCCAGCTCACCGGGGACTAGCGGGAGTATTGCCGGGGAGCTGTTTTTT. Amino acid sequence: CASSPGTSGSIAGELFF. This rearrangement joins TRBV18 to TRBJ2-2, with TRBD2 identical over 14 bases. Per the germline V gene, CDR1 is KGHSH and CDR2 is LQKENI. With 3 bases clipped from V and 6 bases from J, the junction kept 6 bases outside the gene matches. The CDR3 is 17 residues long. Variable domain in full (rest from reference TRBV18 and TRBJ2-2): NAGVMQNPRHLVRRRGQEARLRCSPMKGHSHVYWYRQLPEEGLKFMVYLQKENIIDESGMPKERFSAEFPKEGPSILRIQQVVRGDSAAYFCASSPGTSGSIAGELFFGEGSRLTVL.

Many counts were recorded for this clonotype. This chain links TRBV7-6 with TRBJ2-3; the match to TRBD2 covers 14 bases. CDR1 is SGHVS, CDR2 FNYEAQ, per germline. Trimming took 2 bases from V and 11 from J; bases not matched to a gene: 3. CDR3 size: 14 residues. In DNA form, the CDR3 reads TGTGCCAGCAGCTTATCGACTAGCGGGGGGGAGCAGTATTTT. This codes for CASSLSTSGGEQYF.

Notes on this clonotype: A clone one base away is much larger, so this may be a read error. Because the CDR3 is missing its conserved closing phenylalanine or tryptophan, this is likely a read error. The gene calls are TRBV15 and TRBJ2-3; 10 nucleotides match TRBD2. Germline V gene data show CDR1 as LNHNV and CDR2 as YYDKDF (reference sequence). Losses at the gene ends were 1 base for V and 4 bases for J; bases not matched to a gene: 8. This CDR3 region has 17 residues. The CDR3, as DNA: TGTGCCACCAGCAGAGTCGACCCAGCGGGGGGGCCAGATACGCAGTATTCT. Its protein is CATSRVDPAGGPDTQYS.

The chain uses TRBV12-3 or TRBV12-4 and TRBJ1-1, with D possibly being TRBD1 (6 bases). The length of the CDR3 is 17 residues. Trimming shortened V by 1 base and J by 0 bases, and 15 bases separated the two germline ends. CDR3: CASSLEGGVSMNTEAFF. The CDR3 DNA follows: TGTGCCAGCAGTTTAGAGGGGGGGGTTAGTATGAACACTGAAGCTTTCTTT.

This clonotype was counted many times. V usage is TRBV7-9 and J usage is TRBJ2-7, with 7 nucleotides matching TRBD1. Germline V gene sequence: CDR1 SEHNR, CDR2 FQNEAQ (reference sequence). V shed 6 bases, J shed 7 bases, and the junction held 6 bases outside the gene matches. The CDR3 is 12 amino acids. The CDR3 loop reads CASSLSGGEQYF. The DNA for the CDR3 is TGTGCCAGCAGTCTATCAGGGGGAGAGCAGTACTTC.

Note on this clonotype: A clone one base away is much larger, so this may be a read error. The V gene is TRBV7-8, the J gene TRBJ2-1, with 7 positions matching TRBD2. The CDR3 has 18 residues. V lost 1 base and J lost 0; bases outside the gene matches: 9. Germline CDR1 is SGHVS and CDR2 is FQNEAQ. CDR3 coding DNA: TGTGCCAGCAGCTTAGGTTTGGGGGGGAGTCCCTCCTACAATGAGCAGTTCTTC. Amino acids: CASSLGLGGSPSYNEQFF.

In its sample, this clonotype was seen a few times. The V and J genes are TRBV3-1 and TRBJ2-1; 10 bases agree with TRBD2. CDR1 and CDR2 (germline): LGHDT, YNNKEL (reference sequence). The CDR3 consists of 19 residues. The V and J ends lost 0 bases and 0 bases, in that order; junction bases with no gene match: 8. The CDR3 DNA is TGTGCCAGCAGCCAAGAGCTGGGACTAGCGTCAAACTCCTACAATGAGCAGTTCTTC. As protein: CASSQELGLASNSYNEQFF.

This clonotype was detected many times. The V gene is TRBV27, the J gene TRBJ1-6; possible D gene TRBD1, 5 bases. Looked up from germline, CDR1 is MNHEY and CDR2 is SMNVEV (reference sequence). This CDR3 is 19 amino acids long. Trimming stripped 4 bases from V and 5 bases from J, with 24 bases between. CDR3 coding DNA: TGTGCCAGCAGTTACCAAACTCCCAGGACGGGACCGAATAATTCACCCCTCCACTTT. As protein: CASSYQTPRTGPNNSPLHF.

This clonotype was found many times. The rearrangement joins TRBV18 to TRBJ1-1, with a possible D match to TRBD1 (5 bases). The CDR3 is 15 amino acids. V lost 0 bases and J 3 bases, leaving 11 bases between the germline ends. The germline CDR1 and CDR2 sequences are KGHSH and LQKENI. The chain's CDR3 is CASSPPTGEYTEAFF. CDR3 nucleotide sequence: TGTGCCAGCTCACCACCGACGGGGGAGTACACTGAAGCTTTCTTT. Looking up the rest from reference TRBV18 and TRBJ1-1 gives the full variable domain: NAGVMQNPRHLVRRRGQEARLRCSPMKGHSHVYWYRQLPEEGLKFMVYLQKENIIDESGMPKERFSAEFPKEGPSILRIQQVVRGDSAAYFCASSPPTGEYTEAFFGQGTRLTVV.

There are many counts of this clonotype. This rearrangement joins TRBV20-1 to TRBJ2-2; TRBD2 matches at 10 bases. J was trimmed by 6 bases and V by 7 bases; bases with no gene match: 5. Per the germline V gene, CDR1 is DFQATT and CDR2 is SNEGSKA (reference sequence). The length of the CDR3 is 13 residues. The CDR3 spells CSVRTSGPGELFF. In DNA form, the CDR3 reads TGCAGTGTCCGGACTAGCGGTCCCGGGGAGCTGTTTTTT.

Ten or more counts support this clonotype. The rearrangement links TRBV7-2 to TRBJ2-5; TRBD2 matches at 11 bases. V lost 5 bases and J lost 5; bases outside the gene matches: 10. The CDR3 length is 16 residues. The germline CDR1 and CDR2 sequences are SGHTA and FQGNSA. This CDR3 is CASSPRASGRRETQYF. For the CDR3, the DNA is TGTGCCAGCAGCCCACGTGCTAGCGGGAGGAGGGAGACCCAGTACTTC.

This clonotype was counted ten times or more. The V gene is TRBV21-1, the J gene TRBJ2-7; TRBD2 is taken as the D call from the table, unchecked against the DNA. TRBV21-1 is deemed a pseudogene. The CDR3 is 16 amino acids. This CDR3 is CASSKRSTSGNYEQYF. The CDR3, as DNA: TGTGCCAGCAGCAAAAGGAGCACTAGCGGGAACTACGAGCAGTACTTC.

This clonotype was recorded at least ten times. This chain links TRBV5-5 with TRBJ2-7, with 9 nucleotides matching TRBD2. V trimming: 2 bases; J trimming: 6 bases; junction bases outside the gene matches: 3. Germline loops: CDR1 SGHKS, CDR2 YYEKEE (reference sequence). The CDR3 extends over 13 amino acids. Written as DNA, the CDR3 is TGTGCCAGCAGCTTAGGGACTAGCTTCGAGCAGTACTTC. It specifies CASSLGTSFEQYF.

As for this clonotype: A much larger clone differs by one base, so this may be a read error. The chain couples TRBV25-1 to TRBJ2-2, with 9 bases identical to TRBD1. CDR3 length equals 16 residues. CDR1 is MGHDK, CDR2 SYGVNS, per germline. The DNA of the CDR3 is TGTGCCAGCCGTGAAAAACGGACAGGGGTAACCGGGGAGCTGTTTTTT. It is translated as CASREKRTGVTGELFF.

This clonotype was seen ten or more times. The gene calls are TRBV28 and TRBJ1-6; the D is unclear. Trimming shortened V by 2 bases and J by 0 bases, and 8 bases separated the two germline ends. From germline, CDR1 is MDHEN and CDR2 SYDVKM. The CDR3 covers 16 residues. The CDR3 nucleotides are TGTGCCAGCAGTTTAACGGCGGGCTCCTATAATTCACCCCTCCACTTT. It encodes CASSLTAGSYNSPLHF. Supplemented by reference TRBV28 and TRBJ1-6, the full variable domain reads DVKVTQSSRYLVKRTGEKVFLECVQDMDHENMFWYRQDPGLGLRLIYFSYDVKMKEKGDIPEGYSVSREKKERFSLILESASTNQTSMYLCASSLTAGSYNSPLHFGNGTRLTVT.

This sequence joins TRBV30 and TRBJ2-1, with unresolved D. V lost 4 bases, J lost 6 bases, and 22 bases lay in between. CDR3 length: 16 amino acids. In germline, CDR1 is GTSNPN, CDR2 SVGIG (reference sequence). The CDR3 loop reads CAWTLHRVRGCNEQFF. The CDR3 coding sequence is TGTGCCTGGACCCTCCATCGGGTACGCGGTTGCAATGAGCAGTTCTTC.